This paragraph reports one TCR beta chain. Its specificity is not known. CDR1 MDHEN and CDR2 SYDVKM come from the germline V gene. V was clipped by 5 bases and J by 5 bases; unmatched bases: 13. The CDR3 has 16 residues. Only in-frame clones appear in the TCRdb table, and some are missing; sequencing was by immunoSEQ multiplex PCR. In the table there are approximately 210,000 clones, around nine tenths of which are singletons. This entry is derived from a study of cytomegalovirus exposure and HLA in healthy donors. Turning to the study itself: The same platform was used for the 100 to 150 validation repertoires and the approximately 670 first-cohort repertoires, a later analysis reported. Study observations and caveats: Researchers reported that a few CMV-associated chains were confirmed in vitro as CMV antigen-specific. Despite most TCR sequences being rare, some public TCRs occurred in many donors. The investigators catalogued 150 to 200 TCR beta chains as cytomegalovirus-associated.

The chain joins TRBV28 to TRBJ1-1; TRBD1 agrees at 8 bases. This sequence originates from a woman aged 18-29 years in good health and CMV-seronegative. Sequences were obtained from PBMCs. This CDR3 reads CASSPLQRQGRTEAFF. For the CDR3, the DNA is TGTGCCAGCAGTCCGCTTCAAAGACAGGGGCGAACTGAAGCTTTCTTT.